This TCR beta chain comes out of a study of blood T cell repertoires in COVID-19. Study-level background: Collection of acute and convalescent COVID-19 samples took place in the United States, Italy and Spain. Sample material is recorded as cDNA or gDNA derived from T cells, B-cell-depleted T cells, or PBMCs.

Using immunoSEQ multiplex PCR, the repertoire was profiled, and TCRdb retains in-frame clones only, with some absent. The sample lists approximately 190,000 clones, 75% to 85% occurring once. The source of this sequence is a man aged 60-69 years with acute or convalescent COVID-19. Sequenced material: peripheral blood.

CDR3 bases: TGTGCCTGGAGCCCCCCCGGGACAGGGACATCACCCCTCCACTTT. It translates to CAWSPPGTGTSPLHF. The chain joins TRBV30 to TRBJ1-6, with 9 bases lining up with TRBD1. CDR1 and CDR2 from the germline V gene are GTSNPN and SVGIG (reference sequence). Losses at the gene ends were 3 bases for V and 10 bases for J; bases not matched to a gene: 10. This CDR3 contains 15 residues.